This TCR beta chain was identified in a study of PD-L1 blockade in urothelial cancer. About the research overall: Atezolizumab, begun by patients in about 2014, was given at 1,200 mg intravenously every 3 weeks. Blood was analyzed 3 weeks (second dose) and 6 weeks after treatment start.

Time point of the sample: pretreatment peripheral blood. Samples were collected from each patient before treatment and during treatment. Each patient gave between 1 and 8 of them in total. This CDR3 contains 16 residues. Germline V gene lookup returns CDR1 MNHNY and CDR2 SVGAGI (reference sequence). V was pared by 8 bases and J by 1 base, with 20 bases between. Synthetic TCR analog templates were spiked into all PCRs individually. Measured with immunoSEQ multiplex PCR; TCRdb has only the in-frame clones, and not every one. The sample shows about 85,000 clones, more than 75% of them seen only once. The specimen comprised PBMCs, sampled around atezolizumab (anti-PD-L1) treatment. The chain carries TRBV6-6 and TRBJ1-1; D is perhaps TRBD1 (6 bases). This TCR was sampled from a man aged 55 to 69 with urothelial cancer. The DNA of the CDR3 is TGTGCCAGCGACTCCGCCTGGGCAGGGGAGAACACTGAAGCTTTCTTT. Its translation: CASDSAWAGENTEAFF.